These 5 T cell receptor beta chains originate from one sample sequenced in a study of shared clonotypes between healthy human individuals. Profiling relied on immunoSEQ multiplex PCR, and the TCRdb table lists in-frame clones only, not all of them. Seen here are almost 750,000 clones, about two thirds observed once, and the top ten hold roughly 1.8%. The specimen was memory CD4+ T cells sorted from blood. The subset: CD45RA-negative fraction. These receptors were collected from a woman aged 25 to 45 in good health.

This clone was counted a few times. The V call is TRBV28, the J call TRBJ2-1; D ambiguous. V shed 2 bases and J shed 8 bases, with 4 bases lying between them. Germline values: CDR1 MDHEN, CDR2 SYDVKM. The CDR3 spans 11 residues. The CDR3, as DNA: TGTGCCAGCAGTTTAACGCATGAGCAGTTCTTC. As protein: CASSLTHEQFF.

The chain links TRBV11-2 to TRBJ2-1; D is tentatively TRBD1 or TRBD2 (7 bases each). V dropped 5 bases and J dropped 9 bases, with 23 bases sitting between them. Germline V gene sequence: CDR1 SGHAT, CDR2 FQNNGV. This CDR3 has 16 amino acids. CDR3 region: CASSALLGEGAVEQFF. The DNA of the CDR3 is TGTGCCAGCAGCGCCTTATTGGGGGAGGGGGCGGTTGAGCAGTTCTTC.

The rearrangement joins TRBV29-1 to TRBJ2-7; 9 nucleotides match TRBD2. The J segment lost 4 bases and the V segment lost 5 bases, leaving 9 bases of the junction unmatched. The CDR3 has 14 amino acids. The germline gives CDR1 SQVTM, CDR2 ANQGSEA. The CDR3 sequence: CSVLGGRAPYEQYF. The CDR3 DNA reads as TGCAGCGTTCTCGGCGGGAGGGCCCCGTACGAGCAGTACTTC.

V usage is TRBV2 and J usage is TRBJ1-1, with D hard to call. The CDR3 loop spans 13 amino acids. Between the trimmed V and J ends, which lost 6 bases and 0 bases, there was a span of 8 bases. Germline-derived CDR1 and CDR2 are SNHLY and FYNNEI. CDR3 amino acids: CASRWNMNTEAFF. DNA of the CDR3: TGTGCCAGCAGGTGGAATATGAACACTGAAGCTTTCTTT.

This clone has a handful of counts. J is TRBJ1-2 and V is TRBV28; D unresolved. This CDR3 has 13 amino acids. Trimming left V 2 bases short and J 1 base short, with 5 bases between. CDR1 MDHEN and CDR2 SYDVKM come from the germline V gene. DNA of the CDR3: TGTGCCAGCAGTTTAAACAATAACTATGGCTACACCTTC. Encoded protein: CASSLNNNYGYTF.